These 21 T cell receptor beta chains originate from one sample sequenced in a study of blood T cell repertoires in COVID-19. Assay used: immunoSEQ multiplex PCR; TCRdb lists only in-frame clones, some missing. In the table there are 200,000 to 250,000 clones, roughly 84% of which are singletons. Source material: peripheral blood. These receptors were obtained from a woman aged 80 or over with acute or convalescent COVID-19.

The rearrangement uses TRBV9 and TRBJ1-1, with 9 positions matching TRBD1. The CDR3 has 15 residues. Germline-derived CDR1 and CDR2 are SGDLS and YYNGEE. After removal of 2 bases from V and 1 base from J, the junction contained 3 bases not matched to a gene. In nucleotides, the CDR3 is TGTGCCAGCAGCGTCCGACAGGGGGAGAACACTGAAGCTTTCTTT. Its protein product is CASSVRQGENTEAFF.

The chain links TRBV6-2 or TRBV6-3 to TRBJ2-7; TRBD1 is a possible D gene (5 bases). Trimming cost V 7 bases and J 3 bases, with 19 bases left between them. The germline V gene has CDR1 MNHEY and CDR2 SVGEGT. CDR3 length: 15 amino acids. The CDR3 DNA follows: TGTGCCAGCATCCCGTCAGGGTCAGGGATCTACGAGCAGTACTTC. Amino acids: CASIPSGSGIYEQYF.

This clone was detected once. The chain joins TRBV19 to TRBJ1-6; maybe TRBD1 (5 bases). The CDR3 loop spans 18 amino acids. Germline lookup yields CDR1 LNHDA and CDR2 SQIVND (reference sequence). The V gene lost 5 bases and the J gene lost 0 bases, with 17 bases spanning the gap. CDR3 residues: CASSLWSGGSSYNSPLHF. DNA for the CDR3: TGTGCCAGTAGTCTCTGGTCCGGGGGAAGCTCCTATAATTCACCCCTCCACTTT.

The rearrangement uses TRBV7-2 and TRBJ2-7; D gene unclear. The CDR3 loop spans 14 amino acids. In germline, CDR1 is SGHTA, CDR2 FQGNSA. Between the trimmed V and J ends, which lost 3 bases and 7 bases, there was a span of 16 bases. The CDR3 DNA sequence: TGTGCCAGCAGCTTCATTCTTGACTCCCTTGAGCAGTACTTC. Amino acids: CASSFILDSLEQYF. Together with reference TRBV7-2 and TRBJ2-7, the CDR3 gives the full variable domain: GAGVSQSPSNKVTEKGKDVELRCDPISGHTALYWYRQSLGQGLEFLIYFQGNSAPDKSGLPSDRFSAERTGGSVSTLTIQRTQQEDSAVYLCASSFILDSLEQYFGPGTRLTVT.

The chain is built from TRBV5-4 and TRBJ1-1, with 11 bases fitting TRBD1. Germline V CDR1 and CDR2: SGHNT, YYREEE (reference sequence). Unmatched junction bases numbered 6, after V lost 3 bases and J lost 2 bases. This CDR3 has 16 amino acids. The CDR3 here is CASSYGTGGLNTEAFF. CDR3 sequence (DNA): TGTGCCAGCAGCTACGGGACAGGGGGTCTAAACACTGAAGCTTTCTTT.

The CDR3 DNA follows: TGTGCCAGCAGCCGGGACAACAATCAGCCCCAGCATTTT. It encodes CASSRDNNQPQHF. The chain combines TRBV6-2 or TRBV6-3 with TRBJ1-5, with a possible D match to TRBD1 (6 bases). Deletions cut 6 bases from V and 3 bases from J, with 9 bases between. Germline V lookup: CDR1 MNHEY, CDR2 SVGEGT. This CDR3 region has 13 residues.

The V and J genes are TRBV2 and TRBJ1-1; 7 bases align to TRBD1. The CDR3 is 14 residues long. Germline lookup yields CDR1 SNHLY and CDR2 FYNNEI. Unmatched junction bases numbered 7, after V lost 6 bases and J lost 3 bases. The CDR3 nucleotides read TGTGCCAGCAGCAACAGGGGAGGTGACACTGAAGCTTTCTTT. Its translation: CASSNRGGDTEAFF.

The rearrangement joins TRBV2 to TRBJ1-1; D ambiguous. V was cut by 6 bases and J by 0 bases, with 11 bases left in between. This CDR3 region has 14 residues. Germline assignment: CDR1 SNHLY and CDR2 FYNNEI. CDR3 nucleotides: TGTGCCAGCAGATTCGAGGTAATGAACACTGAAGCTTTCTTT. Protein product: CASRFEVMNTEAFF.

The chain couples TRBV28 to TRBJ2-7; unclear D gene. Deletions cut 6 bases from V and 0 bases from J, with 12 bases between. The CDR3 totals 14 residues. The V gene's germline CDR1 is MDHEN and CDR2 SYDVKM. The chain's CDR3 is CASRPGGGSYEQYF. CDR3 nucleotide sequence: TGTGCCAGCAGACCCGGTGGCGGCTCCTACGAGCAGTACTTC. Full variable domain (remainder filled in from reference TRBV28 and TRBJ2-7): DVKVTQSSRYLVKRTGEKVFLECVQDMDHENMFWYRQDPGLGLRLIYFSYDVKMKEKGDIPEGYSVSREKKERFSLILESASTNQTSMYLCASRPGGGSYEQYFGPGTRLTVT.

The chain is built from TRBV4-3 and TRBJ1-3, with a tentative D call TRBD1 (5 bases). The V gene lost 0 bases and the J gene lost 2 bases, with 8 bases spanning the gap. Germline lookup yields CDR1 LGHNA and CDR2 YSLEER. This CDR3 has 15 residues. The CDR3 region has the DNA TGCGCCAGCAGCCAAGATACCAGGGCTGGAAACACCATATATTTT. It specifies CASSQDTRAGNTIYF.

V usage is TRBV4-3 and J usage is TRBJ2-3, with a weak D call TRBD1 (7 bases). CDR3 size: 15 residues. Trimming removed 0 bases from V and 6 bases from J, with 13 bases in between. CDR1 and CDR2 (germline): LGHNA, YSLEER. In DNA form, the CDR3 reads TGCGCCAGCAGCCAAGATCAGGGGGGCTTGGATACGCAGTATTTT. Its protein product is CASSQDQGGLDTQYF.

This chain uses TRBV19 with TRBJ1-2; TRBD1 aligns across 8 bases. The CDR3 loop spans 13 amino acids. Germline V CDR1 and CDR2: LNHDA, SQIVND (reference sequence). V was pared by 7 bases and J by 3 bases, with 4 bases of the junction left unmatched. The CDR3 coding sequence is TGTGCCAGTACCAGACAGGGGTACTATGGCTACACCTTC. The encoded protein is CASTRQGYYGYTF.

J is TRBJ2-1 and V is TRBV9; 14 bases are shared with TRBD2. J lost 0 bases, V lost 3 bases, and 11 bases had no gene match. Germline V gene data show CDR1 as SGDLS and CDR2 as YYNGEE. The CDR3 contains 20 residues. The CDR3 nucleotides read TGTGCCAGCAGCGGACCGGGACTAGCGGGGGTGAGCCGCTCCTACAATGAGCAGTTCTTC. It specifies CASSGPGLAGVSRSYNEQFF.

The CDR3 DNA sequence: TGTGCCAGCAGCCCTAATCTTCCGGGGGAGCAGTACTTC. Translated, it gives CASSPNLPGEQYF. V is TRBV5-5 and J is TRBJ2-7, with D maybe TRBD2 (5 bases). Germline CDR1 reads SGHKS; CDR2 reads YYEKEE (reference sequence). The CDR3 has 13 amino acids. Trimming cost V 4 bases and J 7 bases, with 15 bases left between them.

The rearrangement joins TRBV28 to TRBJ2-4; TRBD1 agrees at 9 bases. The CDR3 loop spans 13 amino acids. Germline assignment: CDR1 MDHEN and CDR2 SYDVKM. The trim removed 5 bases at V and 5 bases at J, leaving 1 base unmatched. Here the CDR3 reads CASSGTGQNIQYF. The CDR3, as DNA: TGTGCCAGCAGTGGGACAGGGCAAAACATTCAGTACTTC.

CDR3 region: CASSFSGTRDSGNTIYF. The DNA for the CDR3 is TGTGCCAGCAGTTTTTCCGGGACACGGGACTCTGGAAACACCATATATTTT. This rearrangement joins TRBV28 to TRBJ1-3, with D perhaps matching TRBD1 (6 bases). Germline values: CDR1 MDHEN, CDR2 SYDVKM. This CDR3 contains 17 residues. The V end lost 3 bases, the J end lost 0 bases, and 15 bases lay between the germline ends. The whole variable domain, filled in from reference TRBV28 and TRBJ1-3, reads DVKVTQSSRYLVKRTGEKVFLECVQDMDHENMFWYRQDPGLGLRLIYFSYDVKMKEKGDIPEGYSVSREKKERFSLILESASTNQTSMYLCASSFSGTRDSGNTIYFGEGSWLTVV.

The V gene is TRBV6-5, the J gene TRBJ2-7; D remains ambiguous. Per the germline V gene, CDR1 is MNHEY and CDR2 is SVGAGI. Deletions cut 11 bases from V and 2 bases from J, with 10 bases between. This CDR3 region has 11 residues. The CDR3 sequence is CAVGLAYEQYF. The CDR3 nucleotides are TGTGCCGTTGGTTTAGCCTACGAGCAGTACTTC.

This chain links TRBV5-6 with TRBJ1-2, with 9 bases fitting TRBD1. Germline CDR1 is SGHDT and CDR2 is YYEEEE. The CDR3 has 15 amino acids. The J segment lost 7 bases and the V segment lost 1 base, leaving 8 bases of the junction unmatched. The CDR3 spells CASSLLQGARFGYTF. Here the CDR3 DNA reads TGTGCCAGCAGCTTGCTACAGGGGGCGCGGTTTGGCTACACCTTC.

The chain combines TRBV6-5 with TRBJ2-2; 8 bases line up with TRBD1. Germline values: CDR1 MNHEY, CDR2 SVGAGI. The CDR3 extends over 14 amino acids. Trimming removed 3 bases from V and 4 bases from J; junction bases left unmatched: 1. CDR3 sequence reads: CASSYDRGTGELFF. CDR3 DNA sequence: TGTGCCAGCAGTTATGACAGGGGCACCGGGGAGCTGTTTTTT.

On this clone itself: Other DNA sequences in the same sample also yield this CDR3. This chain uses TRBV30 with TRBJ1-5, with D unresolved. CDR1 is GTSNPN and CDR2 is SVGIG in the germline V gene (reference sequence). Trimming removed 0 bases at V and 0 bases at J, with 6 bases between. This CDR3 comprises 14 residues. The CDR3 DNA sequence: TGTGCCTGGAGTGTCCTAGATAGCAATCAGCCCCAGCATTTT. Its protein product is CAWSVLDSNQPQHF.

The V and J genes are TRBV12-5 and TRBJ1-5; 8 bases fit TRBD1. Germline CDR1 is LGHNT and CDR2 is FRNRAP. There are 16 residues in the CDR3. With 7 bases clipped from V and 5 bases from J, the junction kept 13 bases outside the gene matches. The CDR3 coding sequence is TGTGCTAGTGCCACAACCTCCAGGGGGCAGGATCAGCCCCAGCATTTT. Translation: CASATTSRGQDQPQHF.